This TCR beta chain was observed in a study of Ad26.COV2.S vaccination and SARS-CoV-2 variants. Study-wide background: Once, or twice with 56 days between doses, Ad26.COV2.S was given intramuscularly.

Study-level points and caveats: Possibly, TCR breadth and depth analyses underestimated total T cell responses.

With respect to this clone: Antigen unknown.

The CDR3 is 15 residues long. Trimming stripped 4 bases from V and 6 bases from J, with 16 bases between. The germline CDR1 and CDR2 sequences are SGHRS and YFSETQ. The treatment denotes: 15 to 20 received Ad26.COV2.S at low or high dose, single or two shots; a few received placebo; per-sample allocation not given. Sampling took place 63 days after the first vaccine or placebo injection. TCRdb keeps only in-frame clones here, not all; method: immunoSEQ multiplex PCR. The top ten hold under 4% of the sample, which has about 390,000 clones, more than 85% seen once. The sequenced sample was peripheral blood, obtained in a trial of Ad26.COV2.S vaccine versus placebo. The TCR comes from a person aged 18-65 years who received the Ad26.COV2.S COVID-19 vaccine or a placebo. The chain couples TRBV5-1 to TRBJ1-4; D uncertain. The CDR3 loop is CASSPLPGLDEKLFF. Here the CDR3 DNA reads TGCGCCAGCAGCCCCCTCCCAGGTTTGGATGAAAAACTGTTTTTT.